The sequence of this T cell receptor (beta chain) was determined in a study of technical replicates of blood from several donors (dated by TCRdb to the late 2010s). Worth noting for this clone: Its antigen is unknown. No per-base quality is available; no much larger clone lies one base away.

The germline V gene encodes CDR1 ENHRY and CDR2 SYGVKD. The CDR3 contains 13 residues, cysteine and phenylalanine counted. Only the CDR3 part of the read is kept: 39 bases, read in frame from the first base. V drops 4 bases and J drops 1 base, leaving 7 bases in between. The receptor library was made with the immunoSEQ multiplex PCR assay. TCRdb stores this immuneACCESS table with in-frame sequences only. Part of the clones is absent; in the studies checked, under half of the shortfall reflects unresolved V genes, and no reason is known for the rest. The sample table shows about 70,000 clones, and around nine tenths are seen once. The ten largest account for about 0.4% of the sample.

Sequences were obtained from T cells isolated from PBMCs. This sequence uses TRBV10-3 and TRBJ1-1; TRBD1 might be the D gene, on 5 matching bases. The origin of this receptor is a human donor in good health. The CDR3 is CAISGQQNTEAFF. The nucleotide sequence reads TGTGCCATCAGTGGACAGCAGAACACTGAAGCTTTCTTT.